What follows are 21 T cell receptor beta chains derived from one specimen sequenced in a study of blood T cell repertoires in COVID-19. Data came from immunoSEQ multiplex PCR; TCRdb stores just in-frame clones and leaves some out. The table has over 200,000 clones, around 84% seen once; the top ten hold 15%. The sequenced sample consisted of PBMCs or T cells enriched from blood (not recorded which). These receptors all stem from a man aged 18 to 29 who had recovered from COVID-19.

The V call is TRBV27, the J call TRBJ1-1; D is undetermined. There are 12 residues in the CDR3. Germline V gene data show CDR1 as MNHEY and CDR2 as SMNVEV (reference sequence). Trimming took 8 bases from V and 3 from J, leaving 10 bases between them. The CDR3 protein is CASPLRDTEAFF. CDR3 sequence (DNA): TGTGCCAGCCCTTTACGGGACACTGAAGCTTTCTTT.

This rearrangement joins TRBV20-1 to TRBJ1-2, with D possibly matching TRBD1 (6 bases). Trimming shortened V by 3 bases and J by 7 bases, and 15 bases separated the two germline ends. The germline gives CDR1 DFQATT, CDR2 SNEGSKA (reference sequence). The CDR3 covers 13 residues. The chain's CDR3 is CSASKQGPTGYTF. The CDR3 DNA sequence: TGCAGTGCTAGTAAACAGGGTCCTACTGGCTACACCTTC.

This sequence joins TRBV7-9 and TRBJ2-3; TRBD2 is a possible D gene (5 bases). V was cut by 5 bases and J by 2 bases, with 11 bases left in between. The CDR3 is made up of 14 amino acids. CDR1 and CDR2 (germline): SEHNR, FQNEAQ (reference sequence). The CDR3 reads CASSPSISTDTQYF. The DNA of the CDR3 is TGTGCCAGCAGCCCTAGCATATCCACAGATACGCAGTATTTT. Full variable domain (missing parts from reference TRBV7-9 and TRBJ2-3): DTGVSQNPRHKITKRGQNVTFRCDPISEHNRLYWYRQTLGQGPEFLTYFQNEAQLEKSRLLSDRFSAERPKGSFSTLEIQRTEQGDSAMYLCASSPSISTDTQYFGPGTRLTVL.

The rearrangement joins TRBV7-2 to TRBJ2-5; D perhaps matches TRBD2 (6 bases). Trimming removed 2 bases at V and 5 bases at J, with 12 bases between. Per the germline V gene, CDR1 is SGHTA and CDR2 is FQGNSA. The CDR3 is 14 residues long. This chain's CDR3 is CASSLITEGETQYF. In nucleotides, the CDR3 is TGTGCCAGCAGCTTAATTACGGAGGGGGAGACCCAGTACTTC.

This rearrangement joins TRBV7-8 to TRBJ2-3; D perhaps matches TRBD1 (6 bases). Germline V lookup: CDR1 SGHVS, CDR2 FQNEAQ. V lost 4 bases and J lost 5, with 10 bases in between. This CDR3 is 13 amino acids long. The DNA of the CDR3 is TGTGCCAGCAGCTGGTGGGACAAAGATACGCAGTATTTT. Translated, it gives CASSWWDKDTQYF.

This clone was seen a handful of times. This chain connects TRBV5-4 to TRBJ2-1; TRBD1 is a possible D gene (6 bases). CDR3 length equals 15 residues. Germline V gives CDR1 SGHNT, CDR2 YYREEE (reference sequence). With 3 bases removed from V and 1 base from J, the gap between germline ends came to 11 bases. CDR3 nucleotide sequence: TGTGCCAGCAGCTCAACAAGGGGGTCCTACAATGAGCAGTTCTTC. Residues: CASSSTRGSYNEQFF.

This chain joins TRBV12-2 and TRBJ2-7; TRBD1, the table's D call, was not compared with the DNA. TRBV12-2 is a pseudogene segment. The CDR3 totals 17 residues. CDR3 sequence reads: CASRSKSTGTGPYEQYF. The CDR3 nucleotides are TGTGCAAGTCGCTCTAAGTCTACCGGGACAGGTCCGTACGAGCAGTACTTC.

The V gene is TRBV30, the J gene TRBJ1-4; D gene ambiguous. The V end was cut by 3 bases, the J end by 0 bases, with 14 bases between. Per the germline V gene, CDR1 is GTSNPN and CDR2 is SVGIG (reference sequence). This CDR3 is 16 amino acids long. This chain's CDR3 is CAWRGDIRATNEKLFF. CDR3 sequence (DNA): TGTGCCTGGAGGGGAGATATACGGGCAACTAATGAAAAACTGTTTTTT. Full variable domain (remainder filled in from reference TRBV30 and TRBJ1-4): SQTIHQWPATLVQPVGSPLSLECTVEGTSNPNLYWYRQAAGRGLQLLFYSVGIGQISSEVPQNLSASRPQDRQFILSSKKLLLSDSGFYLCAWRGDIRATNEKLFFGSGTQLSVL.

This clone appeared a few times. The chain employs TRBV11-3 and TRBJ2-7; maybe TRBD2 (5 bases). The CDR3 runs to 14 residues. Trimming left V 2 bases short and J 7 bases short, with 15 bases between. In germline, CDR1 is SGHNT, CDR2 YENEEA. For the CDR3, the DNA is TGTGCCAGCAGCTTATCTTGGGCCTCGGGGGAGCAGTACTTC. This encodes CASSLSWASGEQYF. The complete variable domain, with remaining parts taken from reference TRBV11-3 and TRBJ2-7, reads EAGVVQSPRYKIIEKKQPVAFWCNPISGHNTLYWYLQNLGQGPELLIRYENEEAVDDSQLPKDRFSAERLKGVDSTLKIQPAELGDSAVYLCASSLSWASGEQYFGPGTRLTVT.

This chain uses TRBV5-6 with TRBJ1-1; possible D gene TRBD1, 5 bases. Germline V lookup: CDR1 SGHDT, CDR2 YYEEEE. V was pared by 3 bases and J by 1 base, with 10 bases between. The CDR3 extends over 14 amino acids. The DNA of the CDR3 is TGTGCCAGCAGCTGGGGGGTCGAGAACACTGAAGCTTTCTTT. Protein: CASSWGVENTEAFF.

This chain uses TRBV14 with TRBJ2-3; the D gene is possibly TRBD2 (5 bases). Germline-derived CDR1 and CDR2 are SGHDN and FVKESK. This CDR3 spans 17 amino acids. With 0 bases removed from V and 2 bases from J, the gap between germline ends came to 15 bases. Here the CDR3 reads CASSQDWAEDVTDTQYF. CDR3 DNA sequence: TGTGCCAGCAGCCAAGATTGGGCGGAGGACGTCACAGATACGCAGTATTTT.

The rearrangement uses TRBV27 and TRBJ2-1, with TRBD2 identical over 8 bases. The CDR3 has 15 residues. CDR1 and CDR2 from the germline V gene are MNHEY and SMNVEV (reference sequence). The V gene end was trimmed by 0 bases and the J gene end by 7 bases; junction bases not matched to a gene: 5. CDR3 amino acids: CASSLSGTSGNEQFF. CDR3 nucleotide sequence: TGTGCCAGCAGTTTATCCGGGACTAGTGGGAATGAGCAGTTCTTC.

This chain links TRBV18 with TRBJ1-1; TRBD1 aligns across 9 bases. This CDR3 spans 16 amino acids. V lost 5 bases, J lost 1 base, and 8 bases stayed unmatched. Per germline, CDR1 KGHSH and CDR2 LQKENI. CDR3 nucleotide sequence: TGTGCCAGCTCATCTGACAGGGGGAAGACGAACACTGAAGCTTTCTTT. Residues: CASSSDRGKTNTEAFF. The variable domain in full, with the rest retrieved from reference TRBV18 and TRBJ1-1, is NAGVMQNPRHLVRRRGQEARLRCSPMKGHSHVYWYRQLPEEGLKFMVYLQKENIIDESGMPKERFSAEFPKEGPSILRIQQVVRGDSAAYFCASSSDRGKTNTEAFFGQGTRLTVV.

This chain uses TRBV9 with TRBJ2-3; 8 positions agree with TRBD2. V lost 2 bases, J lost 0 bases, and 11 bases stayed unmatched. The CDR3 totals 18 residues. CDR1 and CDR2 (germline): SGDLS, YYNGEE. The CDR3 DNA reads as TGTGCCAGCAGCGTCCATCTACTAGCGGACACAAGCACAGATACGCAGTATTTT. Its translation is CASSVHLLADTSTDTQYF. Full variable domain (missing parts from reference TRBV9 and TRBJ2-3): DSGVTQTPKHLITATGQRVTLRCSPRSGDLSVYWYQQSLDQGLQFLIQYYNGEERAKGNILERFSAQQFPDLHSELNLSSLELGDSALYFCASSVHLLADTSTDTQYFGPGTRLTVL.

The V gene is TRBV6-1, the J gene TRBJ2-1; tentative D call: TRBD2 (6 bases). V gave up 3 bases and J gave up 0 bases, with 12 bases separating them. Germline V CDR1 and CDR2: MNHNS, SASEGT. The CDR3 consists of 16 residues. This chain's CDR3 is CASSDAGRPSYNEQFF. Here the CDR3 DNA reads TGTGCCAGCAGTGACGCCGGGAGACCCTCCTACAATGAGCAGTTCTTC.

The chain is built from TRBV20-1 and TRBJ2-7; D is perhaps TRBD1 (6 bases). The germline V gene encodes CDR1 DFQATT and CDR2 SNEGSKA (reference sequence). This CDR3 contains 11 residues. Trimming pared 5 bases from V and 4 bases from J, leaving 9 bases between. Here the CDR3 reads CSALQGYEQYF. The CDR3, as DNA: TGCAGTGCTCTGCAGGGGTACGAGCAGTACTTC.

V usage is TRBV19 and J usage is TRBJ2-3; the match to TRBD2 covers 13 bases. V was pared by 8 bases and J by 2 bases, with 10 bases of the junction left unmatched. The CDR3 totals 17 residues. CDR1 and CDR2 (germline): LNHDA, SQIVND (reference sequence). The CDR3 nucleotides are TGTGCCAGTCGGTCCCAACTAGCGGGAGGGTTCACAGATACGCAGTATTTT. Protein product: CASRSQLAGGFTDTQYF.

The rearrangement uses TRBV30 and TRBJ2-1, with a weak D call TRBD2 (6 bases). The V and J ends lost 1 base and 8 bases respectively, with 18 bases between them. Germline lookup yields CDR1 GTSNPN and CDR2 SVGIG (reference sequence). CDR3 size: 15 residues. Written as DNA, the CDR3 is TGTGCCTGGAGTGGTGCACCCGGGACTCAGTATGAGCAGTTCTTC. This encodes CAWSGAPGTQYEQFF.

The rearrangement links TRBV28 to TRBJ1-2, with unresolved D. CDR3 length: 11 amino acids. Germline V CDR1 and CDR2: MDHEN, SYDVKM. Deletions cut 5 bases from V and 5 bases from J, with 6 bases between. The CDR3 is CASSRQYGYTF. The DNA for the CDR3 is TGTGCCAGCAGTCGACAATATGGCTACACCTTC.

The chain recombines TRBV5-6 with TRBJ2-5, with a tentative D call TRBD1 (6 bases). This CDR3 has 14 residues. Germline V gene lookup returns CDR1 SGHDT and CDR2 YYEEEE. V was cut by 0 bases and J by 1 base, with 7 bases left in between. The CDR3 DNA reads TGTGCCAGCAGCTTGGACAGGGCCCAAGAGACCCAGTACTTC. It encodes CASSLDRAQETQYF.

This chain uses TRBV5-1 with TRBJ1-2, with a possible D match to TRBD1 (5 bases). The CDR3 is 11 residues long. CDR1 and CDR2 (germline): SGHRS, YFSETQ. The V and J ends lost 4 bases and 5 bases respectively, with 6 bases between them. CDR3 sequence reads: CASSGQYGYTF. The CDR3 coding sequence is TGCGCCAGCAGCGGACAATATGGCTACACCTTC.